These T cell receptor beta chains were read from a single sample in a study of spatial heterogeneity in lung cancer. MiXCR, applied by TCRdb to the 5' RACE reads, yields one record per CDR3 protein. Of about 80,000 distinct CDR3 sequences listed, approximately 21% are singletons. The source was PBMCs, collected at surgery. Receptors originate from a male donor with early-stage non-small cell lung cancer. The CDR3 runs from the conserved cysteine through the conserved F or W.

j_gene: TRBJ2-5; v_gene: TRBV9; len: 16; CDR3aa: CASSPRTGAFQETQYF
j_gene: TRBJ1-1; v_gene: TRBV29-1; len: 14; CDR3aa: CSVEIQAVNTEAFF
j_gene: TRBJ2-7; v_gene: TRBV6-5; len: 15; CDR3aa: CASSYQGAALYEQYF
j_gene: TRBJ2-2; v_gene: TRBV2; len: 14; CDR3aa: CASSQPRGTGELFF
j_gene: TRBJ2-2; v_gene: TRBV7-6; len: 13; CDR3aa: CASSLRAGGELFF
j_gene: TRBJ2-7; v_gene: TRBV5-1; len: 15; CDR3aa: CASSSVSGPPLEQYF
j_gene: TRBJ1-4; v_gene: TRBV28; len: 15; CDR3aa: CASSLPGQSNEILFF
j_gene: TRBJ1-1; v_gene: TRBV6-1; len: 13; CDR3aa: CASSGGANTEAFF
j_gene: TRBJ2-3; v_gene: TRBV29-1; len: 13; CDR3aa: CSVEGPSTNTQYF
j_gene: TRBJ1-6; v_gene: TRBV7-2; len: 15; CDR3aa: CASSLARQNNSPLHF
j_gene: TRBJ1-4; v_gene: TRBV19; len: 15; CDR3aa: CASSPWTGENEKLFF
j_gene: TRBJ2-7; v_gene: TRBV24-1; len: 12; CDR3aa: CATSDSGGEQYF
j_gene: TRBJ2-3; v_gene: TRBV28; len: 15; CDR3aa: CASSLVSGGTDTQYF
j_gene: TRBJ2-4; v_gene: TRBV19; len: 15; CDR3aa: CASSIGQGVRNIQYF
j_gene: TRBJ1-1; v_gene: TRBV28; len: 15; CDR3aa: CASSLTDRLNTEAFF
j_gene: TRBJ2-5; v_gene: TRBV3-1; len: 20; CDR3aa: CASSQEASGLLAGEKETQYF
j_gene: TRBJ1-5; v_gene: TRBV7-9; len: 14; CDR3aa: CASSPTGLNQPQHF
j_gene: TRBJ2-1; v_gene: TRBV6-2/TRBV6-3; len: 15; CDR3aa: CASSYEAGARNEQFF
j_gene: TRBJ2-1; v_gene: TRBV9; len: 14; CDR3aa: CASSVGADNNEQFF
j_gene: TRBJ1-1; v_gene: TRBV29-1; len: 13; CDR3aa: CSVERTGGSEAFF